Listed below are T cell receptor beta chains from one sample, sequenced in a study of cytomegalovirus exposure and HLA in healthy donors. Some clones are missing from TCRdb's copy, which holds only in-frame ones; the method was immunoSEQ multiplex PCR. The repertoire holds roughly 100,000 clones, with roughly two thirds as singletons. The sequenced sample consisted of PBMCs. These receptors all stem from a woman in her forties or fifties in good health and CMV-seropositive. Each CDR3 is given with its conserved first and last residue. Fields, in order: D gene, clone size, V gene, J gene, CDR3 protein, CDR3 DNA. A D gene is named only where the DNA matches it firmly. Size tells how often a clone was seen (once, few, many) or the class of an expanded clone, and some rows leave it out.

d_gene: -
abundance: -
v_gene: TRBV7-8
j_gene: TRBJ2-7
CDR3aa: CASSLTSSTTSSYEQYF
CDR3nt: TGTGCCAGCAGCTTAACTTCATCTACTACCTCCTCCTACGAGCAGTACTTC

d_gene: TRBD2
abundance: few
v_gene: TRBV7-2
j_gene: TRBJ2-5
CDR3aa: CASVSGGSGSETQYF
CDR3nt: TGTGCCAGCGTTTCGGGCGGGAGCGGCTCGGAGACCCAGTACTTC

d_gene: TRBD2
abundance: -
v_gene: TRBV19
j_gene: TRBJ2-3
CDR3aa: CASSIERGRDTQYF
CDR3nt: TGTGCCAGTAGTATTGAGCGGGGGCGAGATACGCAGTATTTT

d_gene: TRBD2
abundance: -
v_gene: TRBV7-3
j_gene: TRBJ2-1
CDR3aa: CASSQILAGEQFF
CDR3nt: TGTGCCAGCAGCCAAATATTAGCGGGTGAGCAGTTCTTC

d_gene: TRBD2
abundance: -
v_gene: TRBV7-2
j_gene: TRBJ2-1
CDR3aa: CASSGDRLARYSDEQFF
CDR3nt: TGTGCCAGCAGCGGGGACCGACTAGCCCGTTACTCGGATGAGCAGTTCTTC

d_gene: -
abundance: -
v_gene: TRBV6-1
j_gene: TRBJ1-5
CDR3aa: CASSDSRSNQPQHF
CDR3nt: TGTGCCAGCAGTGATTCTCGGAGCAATCAGCCCCAGCATTTT

d_gene: -
abundance: -
v_gene: TRBV7-8
j_gene: TRBJ1-2
CDR3aa: CASSFGGWGYTF
CDR3nt: TGTGCCAGCAGCTTCGGTGGTTGGGGCTACACCTTC

d_gene: TRBD1
abundance: few
v_gene: TRBV7-2
j_gene: TRBJ2-7
CDR3aa: CASSLGMGTGVEQYF
CDR3nt: TGTGCCAGCAGCTTAGGAATGGGGACAGGGGTCGAGCAGTACTTC

d_gene: -
abundance: -
v_gene: TRBV18
j_gene: TRBJ2-5
CDR3aa: CASSPGQAETQYF
CDR3nt: TGTGCCAGCTCACCTGGGCAGGCGGAGACCCAGTACTTC

d_gene: TRBD1
abundance: -
v_gene: TRBV5-8
j_gene: TRBJ2-7
CDR3aa: CASSLVDRGVKQYF
CDR3nt: TGTGCCAGCAGCTTGGTGGACAGGGGGGTAAAGCAGTACTTC

d_gene: TRBD2
abundance: once
v_gene: TRBV7-2
j_gene: TRBJ2-1
CDR3aa: CASSLELAGWLNEQFF
CDR3nt: TGTGCCAGCAGCTTAGAACTAGCGGGATGGCTCAATGAGCAGTTCTTC

d_gene: TRBD1
abundance: -
v_gene: TRBV4-1
j_gene: TRBJ1-2
CDR3aa: CASSQGQGATSYGYTF
CDR3nt: TGCGCCAGCAGCCAAGGACAGGGGGCTACGAGTTATGGCTACACCTTC

d_gene: -
abundance: -
v_gene: TRBV19
j_gene: TRBJ2-3
CDR3aa: CASSGEPRERRSISTDTQYF
CDR3nt: TGTGCCAGTAGTGGCGAACCTCGGGAGCGCCGCTCGATTAGCACAGATACGCAGTATTTT

d_gene: TRBD2
abundance: -
v_gene: TRBV5-1
j_gene: TRBJ2-3
CDR3aa: CASSSTSGRGTDTQYF
CDR3nt: TGCGCCAGCAGCTCGACTAGCGGGAGGGGCACAGATACGCAGTATTTT

d_gene: TRBD1
abundance: -
v_gene: TRBV6-5
j_gene: TRBJ1-5
CDR3aa: CASSDRVGNQPQHF
CDR3nt: TGTGCCAGCAGTGACAGGGTTGGGAATCAGCCCCAGCATTTT

d_gene: TRBD2
abundance: -
v_gene: TRBV4-1
j_gene: TRBJ2-5
CDR3aa: CASSPPSGRQQETQYF
CDR3nt: TGCGCCAGCAGCCCTCCGAGCGGGAGGCAACAAGAGACCCAGTACTTC

d_gene: TRBD1
abundance: -
v_gene: TRBV15
j_gene: TRBJ2-7
CDR3aa: CATSRDQGQLIYEQYF
CDR3nt: TGTGCCACCAGCAGAGATCAGGGACAGTTAATCTACGAGCAGTACTTC

d_gene: -
abundance: -
v_gene: TRBV5-4
j_gene: TRBJ2-7
CDR3aa: CASSLQGWGTYEQYF
CDR3nt: TGTGCCAGCAGCCTACAGGGATGGGGGACCTACGAGCAGTACTTC

d_gene: TRBD1
abundance: -
v_gene: TRBV2
j_gene: TRBJ2-7
CDR3aa: CASKWTGPYEQYF
CDR3nt: TGTGCCAGCAAATGGACAGGTCCCTACGAGCAGTACTTC

d_gene: -
abundance: -
v_gene: TRBV6-5
j_gene: TRBJ1-3
CDR3aa: CASSSLVRFGNTIYF
CDR3nt: TGTGCCAGCAGTTCCCTAGTTCGATTCGGAAACACCATATATTTT

d_gene: -
abundance: few
v_gene: TRBV5-8
j_gene: TRBJ2-6
CDR3aa: CASGHSGANVLTF
CDR3nt: TGTGCCAGCGGCCATTCTGGGGCCAACGTCCTGACTTTC

d_gene: -
abundance: few
v_gene: TRBV9
j_gene: TRBJ2-2
CDR3aa: CASSSPRRLAWTGELFF
CDR3nt: TGTGCCAGCAGCTCACCTCGTAGGCTAGCGTGGACCGGGGAGCTGTTTTTT

d_gene: TRBD2
abundance: -
v_gene: TRBV6-5
j_gene: TRBJ2-1
CDR3aa: CASSRTASGIEQFF
CDR3nt: TGTGCCAGCAGCCGCACGGCTAGCGGGATTGAGCAGTTCTTC

d_gene: TRBD1
abundance: few
v_gene: TRBV7-9
j_gene: TRBJ2-1
CDR3aa: CSSSQGQGSFF
CDR3nt: TGTTCCAGCAGCCAGGGACAGGGGTCGTTCTTC

d_gene: TRBD1
abundance: -
v_gene: TRBV6-6
j_gene: TRBJ2-7
CDR3aa: CASSGQGYPYEQYF
CDR3nt: TGTGCCAGCAGCGGACAGGGTTATCCCTACGAGCAGTACTTC

d_gene: -
abundance: few
v_gene: TRBV5-1
j_gene: TRBJ2-2
CDR3aa: CASSLTDGELFF
CDR3nt: TGCGCCAGCAGCTTGACAGACGGGGAGCTGTTTTTT

d_gene: TRBD1
abundance: medium-sized
v_gene: TRBV9
j_gene: TRBJ2-7
CDR3aa: CASSVAYRGGEQYF
CDR3nt: TGTGCCAGCAGCGTAGCGTACAGGGGCGGCGAGCAGTACTTC

d_gene: -
abundance: -
v_gene: TRBV16
j_gene: TRBJ1-3
CDR3aa: CASSLFGDASGNTIYF
CDR3nt: TGTGCCAGCAGTCTTTTCGGGGATGCGAGTGGAAACACCATATATTTT

d_gene: TRBD1
abundance: once
v_gene: TRBV28
j_gene: TRBJ1-5
CDR3aa: CASTRDRARGSNQPQHF
CDR3nt: TGTGCCAGCACTCGGGACAGGGCGAGAGGAAGCAATCAGCCCCAGCATTTT

d_gene: -
abundance: -
v_gene: TRBV6-5
j_gene: TRBJ2-7
CDR3aa: CASSRSGAYEQYF
CDR3nt: TGTGCCAGCAGCCGCTCCGGGGCCTACGAGCAGTACTTC

d_gene: -
abundance: -
v_gene: TRBV18
j_gene: TRBJ1-5
CDR3aa: CASSPNPGGNQPQHF
CDR3nt: TGTGCCAGCTCCCCAAACCCGGGGGGCAATCAGCCCCAGCATTTT

d_gene: -
abundance: once
v_gene: TRBV6-1
j_gene: TRBJ2-7
CDR3aa: CATSRVSYEQYF
CDR3nt: TGTGCCACTTCCAGGGTCTCCTACGAGCAGTACTTC

d_gene: TRBD1
abundance: -
v_gene: TRBV28
j_gene: TRBJ2-3
CDR3aa: CASRDARTGGADTQYF
CDR3nt: TGTGCCAGCAGGGACGCCCGGACAGGGGGCGCAGATACGCAGTATTTT

d_gene: TRBD1
abundance: -
v_gene: TRBV27
j_gene: TRBJ2-3
CDR3aa: CASSLSPMLNRGQGGRDTDTQYF
CDR3nt: TGTGCCAGCAGTTTATCTCCCATGCTCAACAGGGGGCAGGGGGGACGGGACACAGATACGCAGTATTTT

d_gene: -
abundance: -
v_gene: TRBV25-1
j_gene: TRBJ2-7
CDR3aa: CASSANYEQYF
CDR3nt: TGTGCCAGCAGTGCAAACTACGAGCAGTACTTC

d_gene: TRBD2
abundance: once
v_gene: TRBV7-3
j_gene: TRBJ2-5
CDR3aa: CASSSSGGATQYF
CDR3nt: TGTGCCAGCAGCTCTAGCGGGGGTGCGACCCAGTACTTC

d_gene: -
abundance: -
v_gene: TRBV6-6
j_gene: TRBJ2-5
CDR3aa: CASTSDRTGTQYF
CDR3nt: TGTGCCAGCACCTCCGACAGGACTGGGACCCAGTACTTC

d_gene: TRBD2
abundance: -
v_gene: TRBV28
j_gene: TRBJ2-7
CDR3aa: CASSLAGTSYEQYF
CDR3nt: TGTGCCAGCAGTCTTGCCGGGACTAGCTACGAGCAGTACTTC

d_gene: -
abundance: once
v_gene: TRBV18
j_gene: TRBJ1-1
CDR3aa: CASSSLAEAFF
CDR3nt: TGTGCCAGCTCATCCCTCGCTGAAGCTTTCTTT

d_gene: -
abundance: -
v_gene: TRBV21-1
j_gene: TRBJ2-6
CDR3aa: CASSKLVWRGQGTSGANVLTF
CDR3nt: TGTGCCAGCAGCAAATTGGTGTGGCGGGGACAGGGTACCTCTGGGGCCAACGTCCTGACTTTC

d_gene: TRBD2
abundance: -
v_gene: TRBV7-2
j_gene: TRBJ2-7
CDR3aa: CASSRLATAYEQYF
CDR3nt: TGTGCCAGCAGCAGACTAGCGACGGCCTACGAGCAGTACTTC

d_gene: -
abundance: -
v_gene: TRBV7-9
j_gene: TRBJ2-4
CDR3aa: CSSSFGGNIQYF
CDR3nt: TGTTCCAGCAGCTTTGGGGGGAACATTCAGTACTTC

d_gene: -
abundance: -
v_gene: TRBV27
j_gene: TRBJ2-1
CDR3aa: CASSASGRSNNEQFF
CDR3nt: TGTGCCAGCAGTGCGTCAGGGCGATCTAACAATGAGCAGTTCTTC

d_gene: -
abundance: once
v_gene: TRBV18
j_gene: TRBJ1-1
CDR3aa: CASTGNTEAFF
CDR3nt: TGTGCCAGCACGGGGAACACTGAAGCTTTCTTT

d_gene: TRBD2
abundance: -
v_gene: TRBV18
j_gene: TRBJ2-2
CDR3aa: CASSPTIAGNTGELFF
CDR3nt: TGTGCCAGCTCACCAACAATAGCGGGGAACACCGGGGAGCTGTTTTTT

d_gene: -
abundance: -
v_gene: TRBV28
j_gene: TRBJ1-1
CDR3aa: CATQGNTEAFF
CDR3nt: TGTGCCACCCAGGGGAACACTGAAGCTTTCTTT

d_gene: -
abundance: -
v_gene: TRBV25-1
j_gene: TRBJ1-4
CDR3aa: CASSSNRDKTNEKLFF
CDR3nt: TGTGCCAGCAGTTCTAACCGGGACAAAACTAATGAAAAACTGTTTTTT

d_gene: -
abundance: -
v_gene: TRBV5-4
j_gene: TRBJ2-3
CDR3aa: CASSVDATREQYF
CDR3nt: TGTGCCAGCAGCGTGGACGCGACGCGGGAGCAGTATTTT

d_gene: TRBD2
abundance: once
v_gene: TRBV7-6
j_gene: TRBJ2-1
CDR3aa: CASSLPGTRFSEQFF
CDR3nt: TGTGCCAGCAGCTTACCCGGGACTAGGTTTTCTGAGCAGTTCTTC